Listed below are T cell receptor beta chains from one sample, sequenced in a study of shared clonotypes between healthy human individuals. The protocol was immunoSEQ multiplex PCR, while the TCRdb copy is restricted to in-frame clones and leaves out a portion. This sample has around 2.3 million clones, with roughly 95% found just once. Sequencing used naive CD4+ T cells sorted from blood. The receptors were sampled from a man aged 18 to 30 in good health. Both conserved end residues are part of each CDR3. The D gene is left open where the match is weak. Clone size is not always given. Where it is, it says once, few, many or a class for expanded clones.

j_call,d_call,v_call,clone_size,cdr3_aa,cdr3_nt
TRBJ2-7,TRBD2,TRBV4-3,.,CASSQTIPTSGDAYEQYF,TGCGCCAGCAGCCAGACCATCCCCACTAGCGGGGATGCCTACGAGCAGTACTTC
TRBJ2-5,.,TRBV19,.,CASSGTAQETQYF,TGTGCCAGTAGCGGGACGGCGCAAGAGACCCAGTACTTC
TRBJ2-7,.,TRBV9,.,CASSVEGGRSYEQYF,TGTGCCAGCAGCGTAGAGGGTGGACGGTCCTACGAGCAGTACTTC
TRBJ1-1,.,TRBV9,.,CASSASGVRHSEAFF,TGTGCCAGCAGCGCGTCAGGAGTCCGCCACTCTGAAGCTTTCTTT
TRBJ1-6,.,TRBV18,.,CASSETQGFNSPLHF,TGTGCCAGCTCAGAGACACAGGGATTTAATTCACCCCTCCACTTT
TRBJ2-5,TRBD2,TRBV10-3,.,CAISPHVGIAGGPETQYF,TGTGCCATCAGTCCCCACGTCGGAATAGCGGGAGGGCCGGAGACCCAGTACTTC
TRBJ2-7,.,TRBV11-3,.,CASSLDRGEQYF,TGTGCCAGCAGCTTAGATCGCGGCGAGCAGTACTTC
TRBJ2-7,.,TRBV27,once,CASSSRTFSYEQYF,TGTGCCAGCAGTTCGCGGACGTTCTCCTACGAGCAGTACTTC
TRBJ2-5,.,TRBV6-1,.,CASSDYRNQETQYF,TGTGCCAGCAGTGACTACAGAAACCAAGAGACCCAGTACTTC
TRBJ1-3,TRBD1,TRBV30,.,CAWTGGGNTIYF,TGTGCCTGGACAGGGGGTGGAAACACCATATATTTT
TRBJ1-1,.,TRBV30,.,CAWSVQSGGHGAFF,TGTGCCTGGAGCGTTCAGTCCGGAGGGCACGGAGCTTTCTTT
TRBJ1-5,.,TRBV5-8,.,CASSFPDGTGLQPQHF,TGTGCCAGCAGCTTTCCTGATGGGACGGGGCTTCAGCCCCAGCATTTT
TRBJ1-1,.,TRBV5-1,.,CASSTETQGRTEAFF,TGCGCCAGCTCTACGGAAACCCAGGGGAGAACTGAAGCTTTCTTT
TRBJ1-4,.,TRBV10-3,.,CATAVTTNEKLFF,TGTGCCACTGCTGTTACAACTAATGAAAAACTGTTTTTT
TRBJ2-1,.,TRBV29-1,.,CSVESGAQQFF,TGCAGCGTTGAATCCGGGGCCCAGCAGTTCTTC
TRBJ1-1,.,TRBV6-6,.,CASSYVEVGTEAFF,TGTGCCAGCAGTTACGTGGAGGTGGGCACTGAAGCTTTCTTT
TRBJ2-6,TRBD2,TRBV9,.,CASSAPGLAGVAGANVLTF,TGTGCCAGCAGCGCCCCCGGACTAGCGGGAGTAGCTGGGGCCAACGTCCTGACTTTC
TRBJ1-6,TRBD1,TRBV18,once,CASSPDRSSYNSPLHF,TGTGCCAGCTCACCGGACAGGAGCTCCTATAATTCACCCCTCCACTTT
TRBJ1-5,.,TRBV28,.,CASSLRGWGNQPQHF,TGTGCCAGCAGTTTGCGTGGTTGGGGCAATCAGCCCCAGCATTTT
TRBJ1-1,.,TRBV21-1,.,CASSPKGDSWNLNTEAFF,TGTGCCAGCAGCCCAAAAGGGGACAGCTGGAATCTGAACACTGAAGCTTTCTTT
TRBJ2-7,.,TRBV2,.,CASSEDRQTYEQYF,TGTGCCAGCAGTGAAGATAGGCAGACCTACGAGCAGTACTTC
TRBJ1-6,TRBD1,TRBV18,.,CASSPGQGVGSPLHF,TGTGCCAGCTCACCTGGACAGGGGGTAGGGTCACCCCTCCACTTT
TRBJ2-7,.,TRBV5-6,.,CASSFGGISYEQYF,TGTGCCAGCAGCTTTGGCGGGATCTCCTACGAGCAGTACTTC
TRBJ2-1,.,TRBV7-2,.,CASSLTRDAYNEQFF,TGTGCCAGCAGCTTAACTCGGGACGCGTACAATGAGCAGTTCTTC
TRBJ2-7,TRBD1,TRBV18,.,CASSRDRADEQYF,TGTGCCAGCTCACGGGACAGGGCGGACGAGCAGTACTTC